The rows below give T cell receptor beta chains drawn from one sample of a study of cytomegalovirus exposure and HLA in healthy donors. Produced via immunoSEQ multiplex PCR; TCRdb's table is partial and in-frame only. The profile shows over 110,000 clones, over 75% of them singletons. Sequencing was performed on PBMCs. These receptor sequences come from a male donor in good health and CMV-seronegative. Both conserved end residues are part of each CDR3. D genes are given only for firm matches. Clone size is stated in some rows and not others, as once, few, many or a class when expanded.

j_call v_call d_call clone_size cdr3_nt cdr3_aa
TRBJ1-6 TRBV27 . . TGTGCCAGCAGTGGGGGGAAGGGTTCACCCCTCCACTTT CASSGGKGSPLHF
TRBJ1-1 TRBV27 TRBD1 few TGTGCCAGCAGTTTCACTGGACCGGGACAGTCATTCTTT CASSFTGPGQSFF
TRBJ2-1 TRBV27 TRBD2 . TGTGCCAGCAGTTTAGCGGGAGAGGGGTACAATGAGCAGTTCTTC CASSLAGEGYNEQFF
TRBJ1-1 TRBV28 . . TGTGCCAGTGGGACTGTCCCTCTAATATTCTTT CASGTVPLIFF
TRBJ2-7 TRBV11-2 . few TGTGCCAGCAGCTGGGCCGACGAGCAGTACTTC CASSWADEQYF
TRBJ2-3 TRBV5-1 TRBD1 . TGCGCCAGCAGCTTCGGGACAGGCACAGATACGCAGTATTTT CASSFGTGTDTQYF
TRBJ2-1 TRBV4-2 TRBD2 . TGTGCCAGCAGCCCAGAGTTGACTAGCGGGAGGGCCAATGAGCAGTTCTTC CASSPELTSGRANEQFF
TRBJ1-2 TRBV5-1 TRBD1 . TGCGCCAGCAGCGAGGGACAGTCCTATGGCTACACCTTC CASSEGQSYGYTF
TRBJ1-1 TRBV13 . . TGTGCCAGCAGCCACTTACAGGGGAACACTGAAGCTTTCTTT CASSHLQGNTEAFF
TRBJ2-1 TRBV9 TRBD2 . TGTGCCAGCAGCCCGGGACTAGCGGGAGCTCATGAGCAGTTCTTC CASSPGLAGAHEQFF
TRBJ2-3 TRBV4-2 TRBD2 few TGTGCCAGCAGCCCTTGGGGGGGTGCCAGAGGGACGCAGTATTTT CASSPWGGARGTQYF
TRBJ1-5 TRBV2 TRBD1 . TGTGCCAGCAGTCCCTCGACAGGGGGCTATCAGCCCCAGCATTTT CASSPSTGGYQPQHF
TRBJ2-5 TRBV5-1 . . TGCGCCAGCAGCTTGCAGGGCGCGGAAGAGACCCAGTACTTC CASSLQGAEETQYF
TRBJ2-7 TRBV5-1 TRBD2 . TGCGCCAGCAGCCCGGGACTAGCGGGTTCTAAATACGAGCAGTACTTC CASSPGLAGSKYEQYF
TRBJ2-7 TRBV27 . . TGTGCCAGCAGTTTAATGTCCCCGGACAGGGAGGGCTACGAGCAGTACTTC CASSLMSPDREGYEQYF
TRBJ2-1 TRBV9 . once TGTGCCAGCAGCTACTATGGTGAGCAGTTCTTC CASSYYGEQFF
TRBJ2-1 TRBV27 TRBD2 . TGTGCCAGCAGTCCTAGACTAGCGGGAGGGCCTGGGGATGAGCAGTTCTTC CASSPRLAGGPGDEQFF
TRBJ2-3 TRBV27 . . TGTGCCAGCAGTTCAGGGATGTACGGCACAGATACGCAGTATTTT CASSSGMYGTDTQYF
TRBJ2-7 TRBV7-9 . . TGTTCCAGCAGCTCTAGTTATCAGCAGTACTTC CSSSSSYQQYF